One and the same sample provided the 18 T cell receptor beta chains below, sequenced in a study of blood T cell repertoires in COVID-19. Libraries were prepared by immunoSEQ multiplex PCR; TCRdb keeps only in-frame clonotypes and omits some of them. The sample gives some 300,000 clones, around 91% of which show up once; approximately 0.98% is in the top ten. Input material: peripheral blood. All receptors derive from a woman in her forties with COVID-19, enrolled during active disease.

This clone came up once. This chain joins TRBV5-8 and TRBJ2-3; maybe TRBD2 (5 bases). Germline-derived CDR1 and CDR2 are SGHTS and YDEGEE. CDR3 size: 16 residues. V was pared by 5 bases and J by 0 bases, with 16 bases between. The CDR3 DNA sequence: TGTGCCAGCAGTTTCGGGAATCCTGCTAGCACAGATACGCAGTATTTT. Protein sequence: CASSFGNPASTDTQYF.

The V gene is TRBV2, the J gene TRBJ1-6; D is undetermined. CDR3 size: 12 residues. V lost 0 bases to trimming and J lost 10 bases, with 4 bases between them. CDR1 is SNHLY and CDR2 is FYNNEI in the germline V gene. The DNA of the CDR3 is TGTGCCAGCAGTGAAGCCGTCTCACCCCTCCACTTT. The encoded protein is CASSEAVSPLHF.

The genes are TRBV9 and TRBJ1-1, with a possible D match to TRBD1 (6 bases). V lost 4 bases to trimming and J lost 2 bases, with 12 bases between them. Per the germline V gene, CDR1 is SGDLS and CDR2 is YYNGEE. The CDR3 sequence is 14 residues long. CDR3 nucleotides: TGTGCCAGCAGCCCGACAGGCTATAACACTGAAGCTTTCTTT. This sequence encodes CASSPTGYNTEAFF.

The CDR3 coding sequence is TGTGCCAGCAGACGGGGGGCGGGAAACTATGGCTACACCTTC. Translation: CASRRGAGNYGYTF. This sequence joins TRBV6-5 and TRBJ1-2; weak D call: TRBD1 (6 bases). The CDR3 runs to 14 residues. Trimming took 6 bases from V and 2 from J, leaving 13 bases between them. Germline-derived CDR1 and CDR2 are MNHEY and SVGAGI.

The chain recombines TRBV7-3 with TRBJ2-1; maybe TRBD1 (7 bases). Trimming removed 5 bases at V and 7 bases at J, with 18 bases between. Germline V gene sequence: CDR1 SGHTA, CDR2 FQGTGA. The CDR3 is made up of 15 amino acids. The CDR3 region has the DNA TGTGCCAGCAGCCGCCAGGGGGGCTGGGAAAATGAGCAGTTCTTC. Translated, it gives CASSRQGGWENEQFF.

The chain employs TRBV30 and TRBJ1-3; D perhaps matches TRBD1 (5 bases). Trimming cost V 0 bases and J 0 bases, with 15 bases left between them. CDR3 length: 17 amino acids. Germline V lookup: CDR1 GTSNPN, CDR2 SVGIG (reference sequence). DNA for the CDR3: TGTGCCTGGAGTGTCCTGCCCGGGGGTAGCTCTGGAAACACCATATATTTT. Amino acid sequence: CAWSVLPGGSSGNTIYF.

The chain employs TRBV28 and TRBJ2-3; possible D gene TRBD1, 6 bases. Per germline, CDR1 MDHEN and CDR2 SYDVKM. V lost 10 bases and J 3 bases, leaving 17 bases between the germline ends. The CDR3 runs 14 residues. The CDR3 reads CATCEGGPTDTQYF. DNA of the CDR3: TGTGCCACGTGCGAAGGGGGACCGACAGATACGCAGTATTTT.

V is TRBV28 and J is TRBJ2-4; 11 bases fit TRBD2. The germline gives CDR1 MDHEN, CDR2 SYDVKM. Germline trimming cut 5 bases from V and 9 bases from J; bases unmatched to any gene: 6. The length of the CDR3 is 14 residues. In nucleotides, the CDR3 is TGTGCCAGCAGTCGACTAGCGGGGACCCCCATTCAGTACTTC. This translates into CASSRLAGTPIQYF.

V is TRBV5-1 and J is TRBJ2-3, with 10 positions matching TRBD2. V gave up 2 bases and J gave up 5 bases; unmatched junction bases: 8. CDR3 size: 16 residues. The germline CDR1 and CDR2 sequences are SGHRS and YFSETQ. CDR3 region: CASSLPSGGVEDTQYF. CDR3 coding DNA: TGCGCCAGCAGCTTACCTAGCGGGGGAGTGGAAGATACGCAGTATTTT. Filled out from reference TRBV5-1 and TRBJ2-3, the complete variable domain reads KAGVTQTPRYLIKTRGQQVTLSCSPISGHRSVSWYQQTPGQGLQFLFEYFSETQRNKGNFPGRFSGRQFSNSRSEMNVSTLELGDSALYLCASSLPSGGVEDTQYFGPGTRLTVL.

The rearrangement uses TRBV7-9 and TRBJ2-3; 7 bases match TRBD1. V shed 5 bases, J shed 0 bases, and the junction held 8 bases outside the gene matches. Germline V gives CDR1 SEHNR, CDR2 FQNEAQ (reference sequence). CDR3 length: 16 residues. The CDR3 nucleotides are TGTGCCAGCAGCCCCGACAGGGAGAGTAGCACAGATACGCAGTATTTT. Translated, it gives CASSPDRESSTDTQYF.

This rearrangement joins TRBV7-9 to TRBJ1-1; D gene uncertain. The CDR3 sequence is 12 residues long. Germline V gene sequence: CDR1 SEHNR, CDR2 FQNEAQ (reference sequence). V lost 4 bases to trimming and J lost 7 bases, with 10 bases between them. CDR3 in amino acids: CASSSIGGEAFF. CDR3 DNA: TGTGCCAGCAGCTCTATAGGCGGTGAAGCTTTCTTT.

The V call is TRBV11-1, the J call TRBJ2-7, with 7 bases that match TRBD2. The CDR3 length is 14 residues. The germline V gene encodes CDR1 SGHAT and CDR2 FQDESV (reference sequence). V trimming: 5 bases; J trimming: 0 bases; junction bases outside the gene matches: 4. Here the CDR3 reads CASSVGGNSYEQYF. CDR3 in DNA: TGTGCCAGCAGCGTGGGGGGGAACTCCTACGAGCAGTACTTC.

This chain uses TRBV6-2 or TRBV6-3 with TRBJ2-2; 7 bases fit TRBD1. The junction had 2 bases not matched to a gene; V was cut back by 1 base and J by 6 bases. Looked up from germline, CDR1 is MNHEY and CDR2 is SVGEGT. This CDR3 region has 14 residues. CDR3 bases: TGTGCCAGCAGTTACTTAGGACAGGCCGGGGAGCTGTTTTTT. Protein sequence: CASSYLGQAGELFF.

V and J are TRBV7-9 and TRBJ1-6, with a weak D call TRBD1 (6 bases). The germline gives CDR1 SEHNR, CDR2 FQNEAQ (reference sequence). With 5 bases removed from V and 0 bases from J, the gap between germline ends came to 11 bases. This CDR3 has 16 residues. The CDR3 loop reads CASSDTQGSYNSPLHF. The CDR3 nucleotides read TGTGCCAGCAGCGACACACAGGGCTCCTATAATTCACCCCTCCACTTT.

This rearrangement joins TRBV19 to TRBJ2-3, with D possibly matching TRBD2 (7 bases). From germline, CDR1 is LNHDA and CDR2 SQIVND (reference sequence). Trimming stripped 3 bases from V and 0 bases from J, with 19 bases between. The CDR3 has 18 amino acids. CDR3 region: CASSMGASGTPSTDTQYF. The DNA of the CDR3 is TGTGCCAGTAGTATGGGGGCGAGCGGGACCCCTAGCACAGATACGCAGTATTTT.

This clone was recorded once. The chain employs TRBV5-4 and TRBJ2-7; D call uncertain. Germline V gives CDR1 SGHNT, CDR2 YYREEE (reference sequence). The V end was cut by 0 bases, the J end by 6 bases, with 16 bases between. The CDR3 totals 15 residues. The DNA of the CDR3 is TGTGCCAGCAGCTTGGCAGGCCCGCTGATGAGCGAGCAGTACTTC. Translating it yields CASSLAGPLMSEQYF.

The chain joins TRBV6-2 or TRBV6-3 to TRBJ1-2; D is uncertain. The V and J ends lost 2 bases and 5 bases respectively, with 12 bases between them. Germline loops: CDR1 MNHEY, CDR2 SVGEGT. The CDR3 sequence is 14 residues long. In DNA, the CDR3 is TGTGCCAGCAGTTACGTGAACTACCCTTATGGCTACACCTTC. As protein: CASSYVNYPYGYTF.

This CDR3 reads CASSQDIRQEAGELFF. The CDR3 DNA follows: TGTGCCAGCAGCCAAGATATACGGCAGGAAGCCGGGGAGCTGTTTTTT. The chain combines TRBV3-1 (or the pseudogene TRBV3-2) with TRBJ2-2; no definite D call. Germline lookup yields CDR1 LGHDT and CDR2 YNNKEL (reference sequence). CDR3 length: 16 amino acids. Trimming took 0 bases from V and 6 from J, leaving 14 bases between them.